This TCR beta chain came from a study of T cell responses to AZD1222 COVID-19 vaccine. Study findings and constraints: Epitopes outside B.1.351 and B.1.1.7 mutated regions reportedly drew nearly half of spike TCRs. Among AZD1222 vaccinees, only 5 or 6 were seropositive at baseline.

J was trimmed by 2 bases and V by 5 bases; bases with no gene match: 8. CDR1 SGHVS and CDR2 FNYEAQ come from the germline V gene. The CDR3 contains 18 residues. Second-dose groups at about 4 or about 12 weeks were pooled. Clones were sequenced by immunoSEQ multiplex PCR, and TCRdb holds only the in-frame ones, with some missing. The data show roughly 150,000 clones, with 90% seen just once and about 5.9% held by the top ten. This clone was seen once. Its antigen is not identified. The receptor's source is an adult who received the AZD1222 COVID-19 vaccine. The chain couples TRBV7-6 to TRBJ2-3; 15 bases fit TRBD2. The sample here was peripheral blood, taken 28 days after the second AZD1222 dose. For the CDR3, the DNA is TGTGCCAGCAGCCAATTAGGACTAGCGGGGGGGACCACAGATACGCAGTATTTT. Translated: CASSQLGLAGGTTDTQYF.